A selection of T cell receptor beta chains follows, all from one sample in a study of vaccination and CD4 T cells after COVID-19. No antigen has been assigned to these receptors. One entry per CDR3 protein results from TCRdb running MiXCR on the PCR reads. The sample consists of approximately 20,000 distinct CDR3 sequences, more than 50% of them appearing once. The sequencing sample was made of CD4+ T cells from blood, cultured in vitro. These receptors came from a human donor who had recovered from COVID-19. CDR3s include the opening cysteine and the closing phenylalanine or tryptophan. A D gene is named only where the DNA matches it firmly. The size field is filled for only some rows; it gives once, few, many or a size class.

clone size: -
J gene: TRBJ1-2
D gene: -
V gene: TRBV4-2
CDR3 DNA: TGTGCCAGCAGCCAAGGGGGGGACTATGGCTACACCTTC
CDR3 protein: CASSQGGDYGYTF

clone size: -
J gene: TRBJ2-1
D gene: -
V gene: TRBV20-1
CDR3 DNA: TGCAGTGCTAGAGATGGGGGGCAGATTGAGCAGTTCTTC
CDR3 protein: CSARDGGQIEQFF

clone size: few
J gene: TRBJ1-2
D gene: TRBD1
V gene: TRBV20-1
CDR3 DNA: TGCAGTGCTAGAACAGGGGGCGCAATACCCTATGGCTACACCTTC
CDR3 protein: CSARTGGAIPYGYTF

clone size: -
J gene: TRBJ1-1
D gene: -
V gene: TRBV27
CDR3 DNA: TGTGCCAGCAGTTCAACAGGGAGAACTGAAGCTTTCTTT
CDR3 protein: CASSSTGRTEAFF

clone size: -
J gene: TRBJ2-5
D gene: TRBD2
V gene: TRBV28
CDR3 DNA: TGTGCCAGCAGTTTATCCGGTGAGCGGGGGGAGACCCAGTACTTC
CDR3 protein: CASSLSGERGETQYF

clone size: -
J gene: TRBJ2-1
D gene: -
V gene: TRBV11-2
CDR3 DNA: TGTGCCAGCAGCTTAAGTGGGGGGTACTCCTACAATGAGCAGTTCTTC
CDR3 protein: CASSLSGGYSYNEQFF

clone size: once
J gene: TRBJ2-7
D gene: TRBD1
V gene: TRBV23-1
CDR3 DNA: TGCGCCAGCAGTCATTCGAGCCAGACCACGGGACAGAGCTCCTACGAGCAGTACTTC
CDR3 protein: CASSHSSQTTGQSSYEQYF

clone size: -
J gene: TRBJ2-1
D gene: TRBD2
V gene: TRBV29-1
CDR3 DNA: TGCAGCGTTGAAGTAGGGACTAGCGGAGAGCAGTTCTTC
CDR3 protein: CSVEVGTSGEQFF

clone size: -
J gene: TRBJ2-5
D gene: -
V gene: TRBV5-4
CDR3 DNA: TGTGCCAGCAGCTTGGACAACAGGGCCGGAGAGACCCAGTACTTC
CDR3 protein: CASSLDNRAGETQYF

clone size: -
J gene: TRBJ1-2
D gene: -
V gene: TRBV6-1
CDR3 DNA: TGTGCCAGCAGTGTCAGGGAGGGATATGGCTACACCTTC
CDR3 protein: CASSVREGYGYTF

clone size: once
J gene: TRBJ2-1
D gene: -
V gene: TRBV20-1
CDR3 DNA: TGCAGTGCTAGAGCGGGGGGAGGGGGCTCCTACAATGAGCAGTTCTTC
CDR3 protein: CSARAGGGGSYNEQFF

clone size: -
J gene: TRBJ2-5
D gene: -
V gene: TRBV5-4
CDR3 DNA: TGTGCCAGCAGCTTGGAGGCGGGACGGGGTGAGACCCAGTACTTC
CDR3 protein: CASSLEAGRGETQYF

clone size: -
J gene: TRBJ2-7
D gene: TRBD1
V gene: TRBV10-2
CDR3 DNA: TGCGCCAGCAGGGGGGGGACAGGGACCTACGAGCAGTACTTC
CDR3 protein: CASRGGTGTYEQYF

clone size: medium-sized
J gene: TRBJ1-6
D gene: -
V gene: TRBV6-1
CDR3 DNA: TGTGCCAGCAGTGAAGAGGCCAGCCCCAAGTCACCCCTCCACTTT
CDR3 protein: CASSEEASPKSPLHF

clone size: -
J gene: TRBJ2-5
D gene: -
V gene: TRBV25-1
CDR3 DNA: TGTGCCAGCAGCGGAGACGTGGGGACCCAGTACTTC
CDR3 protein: CASSGDVGTQYF

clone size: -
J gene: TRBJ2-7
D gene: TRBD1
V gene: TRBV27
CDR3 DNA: TGTGCCAGCAGCCTGGGGACAGGGGTCAACGAGCAGTACTTC
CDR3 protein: CASSLGTGVNEQYF

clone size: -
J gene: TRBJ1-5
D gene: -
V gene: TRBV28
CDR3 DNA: TGTGCCAGCGGTGGGCGGCAGCCCCAGCATTTT
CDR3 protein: CASGGRQPQHF

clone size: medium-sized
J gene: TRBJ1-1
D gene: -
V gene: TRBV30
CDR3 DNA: TGTGCCTGGAGTGTACTCGCTGAAGCTTTCTTT
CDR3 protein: CAWSVLAEAFF

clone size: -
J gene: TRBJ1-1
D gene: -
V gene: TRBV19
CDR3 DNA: TGTGCCAGTAGTATCGTACGGTACACTGAAGCTTTCTTT
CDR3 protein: CASSIVRYTEAFF

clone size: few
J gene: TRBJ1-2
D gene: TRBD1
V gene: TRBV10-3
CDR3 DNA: TGTGCCCATAGCCAGGGGGTAGGCTATGGCTACACCTTC
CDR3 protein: CAHSQGVGYGYTF

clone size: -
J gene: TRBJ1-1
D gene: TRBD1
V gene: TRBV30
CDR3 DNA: TGTGCCTGTGGGGACAGGGAAAGAAGGACTGAAGCTTTCTTT
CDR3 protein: CACGDRERRTEAFF

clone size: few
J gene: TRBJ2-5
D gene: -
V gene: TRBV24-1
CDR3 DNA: TGTGCCACCAGTGATTGGCAGGGGGGTTCGCAAGAGACCCAGTACTTC
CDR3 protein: CATSDWQGGSQETQYF

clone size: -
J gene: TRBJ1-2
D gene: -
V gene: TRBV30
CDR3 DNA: TGTGCCTGGAGTGATAGGAACTATGGCTACACCTTC
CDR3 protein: CAWSDRNYGYTF

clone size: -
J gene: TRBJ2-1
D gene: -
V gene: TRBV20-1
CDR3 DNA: TGCAGTGCTAGACCAGGACGGGATGAGCAGTTCTTC
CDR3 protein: CSARPGRDEQFF

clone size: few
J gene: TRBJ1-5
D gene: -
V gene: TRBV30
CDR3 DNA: TGTGCCTGGAGTGGGGGGCGACGTCAGCCCCAGCATTTT
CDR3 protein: CAWSGGRRQPQHF

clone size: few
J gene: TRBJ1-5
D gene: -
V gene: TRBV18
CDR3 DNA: TGTGCCAGCTCACTAAACAGGGCCAGCAATCAGCCCCAGCATTTT
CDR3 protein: CASSLNRASNQPQHF

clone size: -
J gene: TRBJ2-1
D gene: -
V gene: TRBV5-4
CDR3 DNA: TGTGCCAGCAGCCCCCGCGGACGAGGGGGGCGCGAGCAGTTCTTC
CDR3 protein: CASSPRGRGGREQFF

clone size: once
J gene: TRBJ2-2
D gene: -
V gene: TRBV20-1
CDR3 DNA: TGCAGTGCTAGAGCCGACAGAGGGAACACCGGGGAGCTGTTTTTT
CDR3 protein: CSARADRGNTGELFF

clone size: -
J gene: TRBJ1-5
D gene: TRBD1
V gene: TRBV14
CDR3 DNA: TGTGCCAGCAGTCCGACAGGGAACAATCAGCCCCAGCATTTT
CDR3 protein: CASSPTGNNQPQHF

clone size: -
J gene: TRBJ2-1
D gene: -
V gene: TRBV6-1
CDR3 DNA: TGTGCCAGCAGTAAACCGGGACGTTTGACGGTCGAGCAGTTCTTC
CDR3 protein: CASSKPGRLTVEQFF

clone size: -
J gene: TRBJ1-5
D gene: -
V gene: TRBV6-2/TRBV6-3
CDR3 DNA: TGTGCCAGCAATCTGGGCAACAACAATCAGCCCCAGCATTTT
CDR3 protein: CASNLGNNNQPQHF

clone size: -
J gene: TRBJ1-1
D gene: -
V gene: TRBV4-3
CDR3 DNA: TGCGCCAGCAGCCCCCGGGCCATGGGGACTGAAGCTTTCTTT
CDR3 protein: CASSPRAMGTEAFF

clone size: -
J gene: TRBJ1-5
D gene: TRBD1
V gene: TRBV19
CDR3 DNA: TGTGCCAGTAGGGTGGACAGGGAAAGCAATCAGCCCCAGCATTTT
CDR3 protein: CASRVDRESNQPQHF

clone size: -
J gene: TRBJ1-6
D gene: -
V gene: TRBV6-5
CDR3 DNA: TGTGCCAGCAGTTACTCTATCGGTGCAGGGAGCTCCTATAATTCACCCCTCCACTTT
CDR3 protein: CASSYSIGAGSSYNSPLHF

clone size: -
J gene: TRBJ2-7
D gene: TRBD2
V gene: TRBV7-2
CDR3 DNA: TGTGCCAGCAGCAGACTAGCGGGAAGGAACGAGCAGTACTTC
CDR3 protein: CASSRLAGRNEQYF

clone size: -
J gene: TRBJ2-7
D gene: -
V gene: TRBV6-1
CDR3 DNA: TGTGCCAGCAGTGTGGGAGGAGCAGTGAGTTCTGGTGAGCAGTACTTC
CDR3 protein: CASSVGGAVSSGEQYF

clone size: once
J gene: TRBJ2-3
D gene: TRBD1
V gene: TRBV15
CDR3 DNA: TGTGCCACCAGCAGGGAGCCGGGACAGGGGCGAAGCACAGATACGCAGTATTTT
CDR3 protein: CATSREPGQGRSTDTQYF

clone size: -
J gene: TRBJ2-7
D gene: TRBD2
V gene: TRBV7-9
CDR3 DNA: TGTGCCAGCAGCTTAGCGCATACGGGGGGATCAGCCCTCGAGCAGTACTTC
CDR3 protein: CASSLAHTGGSALEQYF

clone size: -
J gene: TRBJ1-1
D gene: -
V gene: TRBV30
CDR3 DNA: TGTGCCTGGAGGAGGGGGGTGCGGAACACTGAAGCTTTCTTT
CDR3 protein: CAWRRGVRNTEAFF

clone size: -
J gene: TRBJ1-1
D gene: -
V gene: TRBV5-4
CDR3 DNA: TGTGCCAGCAGCTTGGGGGGACGGGGGGACGCTGAAGCTTTCTTT
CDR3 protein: CASSLGGRGDAEAFF

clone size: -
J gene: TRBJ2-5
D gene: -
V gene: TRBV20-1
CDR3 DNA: TGCAGTGCTAGAGGCGGTAGCCAAGAGACCCAGTACTTC
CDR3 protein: CSARGGSQETQYF

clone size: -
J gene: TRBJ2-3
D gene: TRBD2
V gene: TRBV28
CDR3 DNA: TGTGCCAGCAGTCCCCTCGGGACTAAGACAGATACGCAGTATTTT
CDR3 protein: CASSPLGTKTDTQYF

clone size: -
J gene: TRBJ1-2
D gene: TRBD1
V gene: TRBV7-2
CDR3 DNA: TGTGCCAGCAGCGACCGACAGGGGGCGGACCGTGGCTACACCTTC
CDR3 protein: CASSDRQGADRGYTF

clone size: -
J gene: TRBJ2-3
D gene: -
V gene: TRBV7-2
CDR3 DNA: TGTGCCAGCAGCTTCGTGGGAGTTCGCACAGATACGCAGTATTTT
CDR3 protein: CASSFVGVRTDTQYF

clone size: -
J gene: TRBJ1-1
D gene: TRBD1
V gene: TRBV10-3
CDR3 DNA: TGTGCCATCAGTGAGCAAGGGGGCGGGAACACTGAAGCTTTCTTT
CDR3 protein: CAISEQGGGNTEAFF

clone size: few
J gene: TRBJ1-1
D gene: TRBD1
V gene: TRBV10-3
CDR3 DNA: TGTGCCATCAGTGGCGGGACAGGGCCCACTGAAGCTTTCTTT
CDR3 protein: CAISGGTGPTEAFF

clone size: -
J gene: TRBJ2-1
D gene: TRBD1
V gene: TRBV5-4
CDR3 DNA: TGTGCCAGCAGTTCCAGGGGGATTTACAATGAGCAGTTCTTC
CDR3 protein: CASSSRGIYNEQFF

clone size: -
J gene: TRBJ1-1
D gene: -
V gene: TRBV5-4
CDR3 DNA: TGTGCCAGCAGCCGGGAGGGGGGGAGAACTGAAGCTTTCTTT
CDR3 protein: CASSREGGRTEAFF

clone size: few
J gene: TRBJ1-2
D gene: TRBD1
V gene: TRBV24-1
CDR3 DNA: TGTGCCACCAGTGATCGGACAGGCGCGAATGGCTACACCTTC
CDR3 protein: CATSDRTGANGYTF

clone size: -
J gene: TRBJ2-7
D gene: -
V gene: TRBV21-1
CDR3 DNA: TGTGCCAGCAGCAAGGGGCAGCGGGAGACCTACGAGCAGTACTTC
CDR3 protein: CASSKGQRETYEQYF

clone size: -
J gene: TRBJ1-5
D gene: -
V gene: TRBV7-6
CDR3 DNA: TGTGCCAGCAGCTTAACAGGGAGGAGCAATCAGCCCCAGCATTTT
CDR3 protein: CASSLTGRSNQPQHF

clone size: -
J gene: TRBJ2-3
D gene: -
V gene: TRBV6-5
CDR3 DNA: TGTGCCAGCAGTTATCGACAGACCACAGATACGCAGTATTTT
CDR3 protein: CASSYRQTTDTQYF

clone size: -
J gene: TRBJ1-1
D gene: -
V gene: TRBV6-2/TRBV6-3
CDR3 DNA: TGTGCCAGCACCCTTAGGGGGGGTTGGAGTGAAGCTTTCTTT
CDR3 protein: CASTLRGGWSEAFF